Listed below are T cell receptor beta chains from one sample, sequenced in a study of blood T cell repertoires in COVID-19. TCRdb's copy holds only in-frame clones and misses some; the assay was immunoSEQ multiplex PCR. Of roughly 90,000 clones detected, about 85% appear once; the ten largest clones hold 38%. Sequencing was performed on peripheral blood. The origin of the receptors is an elderly man with acute or convalescent COVID-19. Both conserved end residues are part of each CDR3. Some rows have no size entry. The others give once, few or many, or a class for an expanded clone.

-	TRBV27	CASSYRGSYNEQFF
few	TRBV5-1	CASSYGTSGETQYF
-	TRBV6-2/TRBV6-3	CASSYSREPGPSNQPQHF
-	TRBV10-3	CAISDHKLLGGSYEQYF
-	TRBV6-5	CASSKLQGNEQFF
many	TRBV24-1	CATSDIGLAGVGTQYF
-	TRBV2	CASRGADSSNYGYTF
-	TRBV3-1/TRBV3-2	CASSQDGTGSQPQHF
-	TRBV5-1	CASSSLGSASSYNEQFF
-	TRBV5-1	CASSFRTSGNTGELFF
-	TRBV2	CASSGSAGNTIYF
many	TRBV10-3	CAISEREGPQSF
-	TRBV28	CASTKSRDRAPLHF
-	TRBV29-1	CSGGTGDAGELFF
-	TRBV6-5	CASSTLGGGVGELFF
-	TRBV6-2/TRBV6-3	CASSYSNRGAQAKNIQYF
-	TRBV28	CASSFVSGEAKETQYF
-	TRBV28	CASSFGGGNEQFF
-	TRBV28	CASSSWQAGYTF
-	TRBV11-3	CASAGEPHLTSYEQYF
-	TRBV5-1	CASSSLGAGSTDTQYF
-	TRBV24-1	CATSPRTASGRQFF
-	TRBV14	CASSQATGANTIYF
-	TRBV7-2	CASRPTVQETQYF
-	TRBV9	CASRDRQVSEQYF
once	TRBV28	CASRQNLGGNSPLHF
-	TRBV27	CASSKGAGGSKEQYF
-	TRBV11-2	CASSYETSGSFGNEQFF
-	TRBV16	CASSPKGQRELRNEQFF
few	TRBV10-1	CASSVAGSYNEQFF
-	TRBV6-5	CASSYDGLAPTGELFF
-	TRBV19	CASSSQGKSSEAFF
-	TRBV12-3/TRBV12-4	CASSLKGSQPQHF
-	TRBV19	CASSVTGSVETQYF
-	TRBV19	CASSIGGMDTEAFF
-	TRBV15	CATSTSGGPQHF
-	TRBV21-1	CASTGQENQPQHF
few	TRBV7-2	CASSNQIRAVGGEQYF
-	TRBV5-1	CASSFWGGKETQYF
few	TRBV5-1	CASSLESVYGYTF
-	TRBV7-3	CASSKGAANNEQFF
-	TRBV12-3/TRBV12-4	CASSLGVSEQYF
-	TRBV27	CASSYGTSGRKNEQFF
-	TRBV11-3	CASSLGRMETQYF
-	TRBV28	CASTPLGSSYEQYF
-	TRBV18	CASSKPRQGTEAFF
few	TRBV29-1	CSVASSGANVLTF
-	TRBV11-2	CASSSSGLTYNEQFF
-	TRBV3-1/TRBV3-2	CASSHGQGTNTIYF
-	TRBV5-1	CASSFEGVNNEKLFF
-	TRBV6-2/TRBV6-3	CASSYPFGSGSSYEQFF
few	TRBV24-1	CATSEAGAGGNTEAFF
-	TRBV30	CAWSVQLTGGGNQPQHF
few	TRBV7-6	CASSLGAGNEQFF